This is a list of T cell receptor beta chains from one sample in a study of T-cell memory formation after mild COVID-19. MiXCR was run by TCRdb on the 5' RACE reads, yielding one entry per CDR3 protein. The sample holds fewer than 250,000 distinct CDR3 sequences, 27% seen once. The sample consisted of PBMCs or a T cell subset sorted from them (not recorded which). The source is an adult woman who had mild COVID-19 (a few samples of this study predate the infection). Cell type and time point are not known. CDR3s leave out the opening cysteine and the closing phenylalanine or tryptophan.

len,v_gene,j_gene,CDR3aa
12,TRBV5-1,TRBJ2-5,ASTRLSGGETQY
11,TRBV5-6,TRBJ1-2,ASSRVSSDGYT
13,TRBV20-1,TRBJ2-1,SARDPPRPYNEQF
9,TRBV28,TRBJ2-1,ASSLHSEQF
15,TRBV28,TRBJ2-3,ASSSPGTGRLADTQY
11,TRBV7-9,TRBJ2-1,ASSPRGGSEQF
12,TRBV6-5,TRBJ2-3,ASRGRTSTDTQY
14,TRBV25-1,TRBJ1-2,ASSDFTGQGSYGYT
11,TRBV3-1,TRBJ2-2,ASSQGGPGELF
13,TRBV28,TRBJ1-1,ASSNSGLRNTEAF
13,TRBV5-1,TRBJ1-1,ASSFLQGRMDEAF
15,TRBV7-8,TRBJ1-1,ASSLATGAGMGTEAF
12,TRBV6-5,TRBJ2-7,ASSTPRSSYEQY
11,TRBV24-1,TRBJ2-1,ATSDASGIEQF
11,TRBV5-1,TRBJ2-7,ASSIGTDYEQY
12,TRBV5-1,TRBJ2-3,ASTPGGTGDTQY
15,TRBV5-1,TRBJ2-7,ASSLGPGGSILYEQY
10,TRBV7-9,TRBJ1-1,ASFPPGGSAF
12,TRBV4-3,TRBJ1-1,ASSQATMNTEAF
13,TRBV7-9,TRBJ2-7,ASSLQGDLTYEQY
13,TRBV15,TRBJ2-7,ATSREAGESYEQY
14,TRBV3-1,TRBJ2-6,ASSQDWGSGANVLT
13,TRBV7-2,TRBJ2-2,ASSLGGGVTGELF
11,TRBV7-9,TRBJ2-5,ASSRRARETQY
12,TRBV4-1,TRBJ1-5,ASSQEHSNQPQH
15,TRBV6-2/TRBV6-3,TRBJ2-6,ASSYGGSASGANVLT
13,TRBV24-1,TRBJ2-1,ATSDPGQGLNEQF
14,TRBV12-3/TRBV12-4,TRBJ2-3,ASSPWAGRTADTQY
14,TRBV7-9,TRBJ1-6,ASSSSGLLGSSPLH
10,TRBV7-9,TRBJ2-5,ASNGQQETQY
12,TRBV7-6,TRBJ2-7,ASSSSSKPGEQY
13,TRBV6-5,TRBJ1-1,ASSSPGRAYTEAF
13,TRBV10-3,TRBJ2-1,AISSGTSGNNEQF
14,TRBV6-2/TRBV6-3,TRBJ2-1,ASRTGRGLSYNEQF
15,TRBV4-3,TRBJ2-5,ASSQASPGGLEETQY
13,TRBV5-4,TRBJ1-1,ASSLAGVSSTEAF
13,TRBV5-5,TRBJ2-1,ASSLEGVSYNEQF
13,TRBV5-1,TRBJ2-1,ASSRDRPSYNEQF
12,TRBV3-1,TRBJ2-3,ASSWSGNTDTQY
15,TRBV12-3/TRBV12-4,TRBJ2-7,ASSPGTGIISAYEQY
12,TRBV12-3/TRBV12-4,TRBJ2-7,ASSRTGWGHEQY
13,TRBV12-3/TRBV12-4,TRBJ2-1,ASSFGQGPLYEQF
12,TRBV5-1,TRBJ2-7,ASSPTAGSYEQY
13,TRBV28,TRBJ2-1,ASSLLAGFDNEQF
12,TRBV5-5,TRBJ1-2,ASSSTWNSYGYT
14,TRBV5-1,TRBJ1-6,ASSQGQGGGNSPLH
15,TRBV7-2,TRBJ2-1,ASSLLAGLNRYNEQF
10,TRBV5-1,TRBJ2-1,ASSDDRNEQF
10,TRBV12-3/TRBV12-4,TRBJ2-3,ASSFPTDTQY